This T cell receptor beta chain appears in the sequencing data of a study of OX40 agonist ivuxolimab in advanced cancers. Here immunoSEQ multiplex PCR was the method, and the copy in TCRdb shows in-frame clones only, minus some. Found here are around 40,000 clones, roughly 86% of them singletons; the top ten hold 0.38%. Trimming shortened V by 5 bases and J by 0 bases, and 5 bases separated the two germline ends. The length of the CDR3 is 12 residues. Per the germline V gene, CDR1 is SGHVT and CDR2 is SQSDAQ. The chain employs TRBV7-4 and TRBJ2-7; no firm D call. This specimen consisted of CD4+ or CD8+ T cells sorted from blood, obtained in a trial of the OX40 agonist ivuxolimab. The source is an adult with an advanced solid tumor such as melanoma, head and neck, liver or kidney cancer. CDR3 nucleotides: TGTGCCAGCAGCCCTAGCTCCTACGAGCAGTACTTC. Protein sequence: CASSPSSYEQYF.